The source of this T cell receptor beta chain is a study of OX40 agonist ivuxolimab in advanced cancers. Study as a whole: Intravenous ivuxolimab was administered to patients every 2 weeks at 0.01 to 10 mg/kg. The diagnoses of dose-escalation patients were hepatocellular carcinoma, melanoma, renal cell or head and neck cancer. Study-wide results and limits: Relative to CD4+ cells, CD8+ T cells on average had more expanded clones.

V shed 5 bases and J shed 9 bases, with 12 bases lying between them. The germline gives CDR1 SGHDT, CDR2 YYEEEE. The CDR3 loop spans 12 amino acids. Concerning this clone itself: What it recognizes is unknown.

Here immunoSEQ multiplex PCR was the method, and the copy in TCRdb shows in-frame clones only, minus some. The sample holds 30,000 to 40,000 clones, about three quarters seen once. Autoimmune disease history or systemic immunosuppression led to patient exclusion. The starting material was CD4+ or CD8+ T cells sorted from blood, obtained in a trial of the OX40 agonist ivuxolimab. The receptor comes from an adult with an advanced solid tumor such as melanoma, head and neck, liver or kidney cancer. The chain links TRBV5-6 to TRBJ2-1; a possible D gene is TRBD2 (6 bases). CDR3: CASRWAGSEQFF. The DNA for the CDR3 is TGTGCCAGCAGGTGGGCGGGGAGTGAGCAGTTCTTC.